This T cell receptor (beta chain) was captured by sequencing in a study of beta chain features in type 1 diabetes. General study points: When VDJ junctions were examined, type 1 diabetes patients showed fewer insertions and more deletions.

This clone was seen ten or more times. Its antigen is not known. Since all of the isolated RNA was reverse transcribed, expressed TCRB transcripts were what got sequenced. Here immunoSEQ multiplex PCR was the method, and the copy in TCRdb shows in-frame clones only, minus some. The sample holds hundreds of thousands of clones, around 8% seen once. The CDR3 is 14 residues long. Trimming removed 0 bases from V and 0 bases from J, with 5 bases in between. Germline assignment: CDR1 SGHRS and CDR2 YFSETQ. The chain couples TRBV5-1 to TRBJ2-3; D unclear. The material sequenced was central memory CD4+ T cells from blood. This TCR was sampled from a woman aged 18-29 years in good health. Here the CDR3 reads CASSLDGSTDTQYF. CDR3 sequence (DNA): TGCGCCAGCAGCTTGGATGGCAGCACAGATACGCAGTATTTT.